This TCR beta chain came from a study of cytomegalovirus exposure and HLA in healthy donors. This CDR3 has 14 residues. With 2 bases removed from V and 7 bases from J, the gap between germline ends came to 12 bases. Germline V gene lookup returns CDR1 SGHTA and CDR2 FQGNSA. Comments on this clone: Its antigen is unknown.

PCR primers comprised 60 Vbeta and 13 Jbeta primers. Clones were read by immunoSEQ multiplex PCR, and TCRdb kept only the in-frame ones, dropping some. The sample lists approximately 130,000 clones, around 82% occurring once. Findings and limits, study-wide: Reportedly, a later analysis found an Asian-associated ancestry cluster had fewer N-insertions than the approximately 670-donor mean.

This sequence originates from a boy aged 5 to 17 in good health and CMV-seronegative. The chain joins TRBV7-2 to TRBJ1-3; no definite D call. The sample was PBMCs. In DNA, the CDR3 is TGTGCCAGCAGCTTAAAGCCGGGTGGCAACACCATATATTTT. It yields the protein CASSLKPGGNTIYF.